This T cell receptor (beta chain) was sequenced in a study of shared clonotypes between healthy human individuals. Looking at the study overall: The donors, two women and three men, were aged 18 to 49.

TCRdb keeps only in-frame clones here, not all; method: immunoSEQ multiplex PCR. The sample includes some 2,500,000 clones, under 95% of them seen just once. The source is a man aged 18 to 30 in good health. Some clones in this sample may be carry-over from other donors' samples. Sequencing input: naive CD4+ T cells from PBMCs. Subset specified: CD45RA+ positively selected.

CDR3 nucleotides: TGTGCCACCAACTCGGGTGGCCAAGAGACCCAGTACTTC. This sequence encodes CATNSGGQETQYF. This chain uses TRBV6-5 with TRBJ2-5, with D hard to call. Germline CDR1 is MNHEY and CDR2 is SVGAGI. The CDR3 contains 13 residues. Trimming took off 10 bases at V and 1 base at J, with 13 bases between the two ends.